This T cell receptor (beta chain) was obtained from a study of T cells in Graves' hyperthyroidism and ophthalmopathy. Background on the study: At the time of initial diagnosis and before any treatment, peripheral blood was collected.

In making diagnoses, clinical symptoms, serum thyroxine and TRAb, thyroid ultrasound and orbital computed tomography were all used. The germline V and J ends were trimmed by 3 bases and 2 bases, with 14 bases remaining between them. The germline gives CDR1 SNHLY, CDR2 FYNNEI. The CDR3 runs to 15 residues. The investigators amplified TCR beta CDR3 regions from RNA transcripts. Carried out on the TCR CDR3, a first-round RT-PCR used the HTBI primer set. TCRdb recomputed calls from the multiplex PCR reads with MiXCR, one row per CDR3 protein. The sample holds 300,000 to 450,000 distinct CDR3 sequences; over 15% are singletons and the top ten take roughly a sixth. This clonotype appeared many times.

This chain joins TRBV2 and TRBJ2-7; D unresolved. This clonotype was sampled from a woman between 40 and 55 years old with Graves' ophthalmopathy. Sequencing was performed on blood. The CDR3 protein is CASSEGQKGPYEQYF. The CDR3 region has the DNA TGTGCCAGCAGTGAGGGCCAAAAGGGCCCCTACGAGCAGTACTTC. The whole variable domain, filled in from reference TRBV2 and TRBJ2-7, reads EPEVTQTPSHQVTQMGQEVILRCVPISNHLYFYWYRQILGQKVEFLVSFYNNEISEKSEIFDDQFSVERPDGSNFTLKIRSTKLEDSAMYFCASSEGQKGPYEQYFGPGTRLTVT.